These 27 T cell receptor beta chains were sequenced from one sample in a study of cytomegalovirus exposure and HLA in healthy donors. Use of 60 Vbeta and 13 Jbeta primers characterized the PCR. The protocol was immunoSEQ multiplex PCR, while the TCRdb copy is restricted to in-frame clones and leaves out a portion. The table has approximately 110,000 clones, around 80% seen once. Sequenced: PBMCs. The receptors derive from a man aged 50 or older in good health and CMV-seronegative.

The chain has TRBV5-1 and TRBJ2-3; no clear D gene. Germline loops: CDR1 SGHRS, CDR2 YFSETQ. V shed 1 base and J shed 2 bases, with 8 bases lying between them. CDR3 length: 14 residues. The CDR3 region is CASSLIQLTDTQYF. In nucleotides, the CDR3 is TGCGCCAGCAGCTTGATACAGCTCACAGATACGCAGTATTTT.

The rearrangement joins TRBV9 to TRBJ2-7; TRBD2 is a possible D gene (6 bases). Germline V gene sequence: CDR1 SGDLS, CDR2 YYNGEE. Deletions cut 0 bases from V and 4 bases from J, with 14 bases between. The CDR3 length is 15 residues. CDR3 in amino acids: CASSVEGGVEYEQYF. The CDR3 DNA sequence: TGTGCCAGCAGCGTAGAGGGCGGGGTAGAATACGAGCAGTACTTC.

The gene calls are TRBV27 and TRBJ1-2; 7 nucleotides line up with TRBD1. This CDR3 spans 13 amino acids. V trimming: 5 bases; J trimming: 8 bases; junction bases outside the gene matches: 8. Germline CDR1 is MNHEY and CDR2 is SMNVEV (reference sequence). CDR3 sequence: CASSLRQGDGYTF. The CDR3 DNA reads TGTGCCAGCAGTCTACGACAGGGAGACGGCTACACCTTC.

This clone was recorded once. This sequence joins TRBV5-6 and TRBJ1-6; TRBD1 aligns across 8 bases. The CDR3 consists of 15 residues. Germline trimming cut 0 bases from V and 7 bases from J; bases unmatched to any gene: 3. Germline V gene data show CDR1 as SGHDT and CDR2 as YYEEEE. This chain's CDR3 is CASSLGQGWNSPLHF. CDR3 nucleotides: TGTGCCAGCAGCTTGGGACAGGGGTGGAATTCACCCCTCCACTTT.

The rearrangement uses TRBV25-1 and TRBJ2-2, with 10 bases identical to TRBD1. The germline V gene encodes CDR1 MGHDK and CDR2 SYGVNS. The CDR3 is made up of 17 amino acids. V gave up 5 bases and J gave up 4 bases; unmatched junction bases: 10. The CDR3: CASSYTSDRGGTGELFF. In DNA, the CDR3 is TGTGCCAGCAGTTACACGTCGGACAGGGGGGGCACCGGGGAGCTGTTTTTT.

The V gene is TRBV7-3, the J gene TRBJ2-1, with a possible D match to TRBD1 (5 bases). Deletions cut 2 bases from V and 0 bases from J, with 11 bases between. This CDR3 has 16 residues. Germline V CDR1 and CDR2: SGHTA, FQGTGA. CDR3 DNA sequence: TGTGCCAGCAGCTTATTACCAGGGCGCTCCTACAATGAGCAGTTCTTC. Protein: CASSLLPGRSYNEQFF.

The CDR3 bases are TGTGCCAGCAATCACCCCGGGACTGGGAACTACGAGCAGTACTTC. Translating it yields CASNHPGTGNYEQYF. The chain has TRBV14 and TRBJ2-7; TRBD2 might be the D (6 bases). The V gene lost 7 bases and the J gene lost 3 bases, with 19 bases spanning the gap. This CDR3 is 15 amino acids long. Germline CDR1 SGHDN, CDR2 FVKESK.

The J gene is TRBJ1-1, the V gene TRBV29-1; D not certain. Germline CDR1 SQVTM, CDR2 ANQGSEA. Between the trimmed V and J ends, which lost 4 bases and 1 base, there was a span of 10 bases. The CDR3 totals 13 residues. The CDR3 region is CSVARIPNTEAFF. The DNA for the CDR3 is TGCAGCGTTGCGAGGATCCCGAACACTGAAGCTTTCTTT.

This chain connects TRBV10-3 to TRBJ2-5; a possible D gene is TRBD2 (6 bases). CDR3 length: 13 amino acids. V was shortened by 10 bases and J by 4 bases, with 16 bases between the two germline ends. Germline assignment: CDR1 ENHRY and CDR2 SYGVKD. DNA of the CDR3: TGTGCCACCCGGTGGAGGGGAGGAGAGACCCAGTACTTC. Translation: CATRWRGGETQYF.

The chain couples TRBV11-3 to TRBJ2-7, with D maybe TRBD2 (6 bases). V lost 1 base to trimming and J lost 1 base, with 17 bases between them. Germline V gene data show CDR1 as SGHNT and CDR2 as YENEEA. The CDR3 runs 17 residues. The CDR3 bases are TGTGCCAGCAGCTTAGGTAAGCTCTCAGGAGGGTCCTACGAGCAGTACTTC. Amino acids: CASSLGKLSGGSYEQYF.

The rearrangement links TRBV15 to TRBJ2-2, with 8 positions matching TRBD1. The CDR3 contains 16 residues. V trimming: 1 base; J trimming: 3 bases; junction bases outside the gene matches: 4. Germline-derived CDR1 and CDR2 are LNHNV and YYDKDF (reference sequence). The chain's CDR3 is CATSRGTGRDTGELFF. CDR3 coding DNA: TGTGCCACCAGCAGAGGGACAGGGAGAGACACCGGGGAGCTGTTTTTT.

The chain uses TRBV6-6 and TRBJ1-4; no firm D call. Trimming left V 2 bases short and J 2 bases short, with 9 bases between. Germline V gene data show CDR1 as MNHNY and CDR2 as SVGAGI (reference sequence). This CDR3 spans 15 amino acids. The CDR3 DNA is TGTGCCAGCAGTTACCAAGGGAGGACTAATGAAAAACTGTTTTTT. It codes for CASSYQGRTNEKLFF.

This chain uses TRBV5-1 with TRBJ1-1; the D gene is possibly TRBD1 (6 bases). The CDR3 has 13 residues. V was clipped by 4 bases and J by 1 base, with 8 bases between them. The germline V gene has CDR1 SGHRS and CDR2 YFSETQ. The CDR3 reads CASSMGANTEAFF. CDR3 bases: TGCGCCAGCAGCATGGGGGCGAACACTGAAGCTTTCTTT.

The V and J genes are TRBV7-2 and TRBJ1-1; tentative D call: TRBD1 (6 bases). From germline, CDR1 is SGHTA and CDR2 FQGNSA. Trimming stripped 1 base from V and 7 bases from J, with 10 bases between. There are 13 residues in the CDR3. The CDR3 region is CASSLVIRGEAFF. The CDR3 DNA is TGTGCCAGCAGCTTAGTAATCAGGGGTGAAGCTTTCTTT. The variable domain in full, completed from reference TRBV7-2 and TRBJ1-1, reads GAGVSQSPSNKVTEKGKDVELRCDPISGHTALYWYRQSLGQGLEFLIYFQGNSAPDKSGLPSDRFSAERTGGSVSTLTIQRTQQEDSAVYLCASSLVIRGEAFFGQGTRLTVV.

This chain's CDR3 is CASIRGDTFYEQYF. Here the CDR3 DNA reads TGTGCCAGCATCCGGGGGGACACATTCTACGAGCAGTACTTC. The chain links TRBV6-6 to TRBJ2-7; tentatively, D is TRBD2 (7 bases). The CDR3 sequence is 14 residues long. Germline assignment: CDR1 MNHNY and CDR2 SVGAGI (reference sequence). V was pared by 7 bases and J by 3 bases, with 16 bases between.

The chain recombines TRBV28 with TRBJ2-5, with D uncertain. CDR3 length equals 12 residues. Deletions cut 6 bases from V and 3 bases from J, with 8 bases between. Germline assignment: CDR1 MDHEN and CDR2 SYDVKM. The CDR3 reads CASSQLKETQYF. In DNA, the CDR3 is TGTGCCAGCAGCCAACTCAAAGAGACCCAGTACTTC.

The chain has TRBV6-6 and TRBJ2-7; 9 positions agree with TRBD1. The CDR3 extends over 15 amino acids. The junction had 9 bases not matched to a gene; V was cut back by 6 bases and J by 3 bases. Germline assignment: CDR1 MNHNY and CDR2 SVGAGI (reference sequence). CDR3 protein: CASRPRRDRVYEQYF. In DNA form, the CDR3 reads TGTGCCAGCAGGCCCCGCCGGGACAGGGTCTACGAGCAGTACTTC.

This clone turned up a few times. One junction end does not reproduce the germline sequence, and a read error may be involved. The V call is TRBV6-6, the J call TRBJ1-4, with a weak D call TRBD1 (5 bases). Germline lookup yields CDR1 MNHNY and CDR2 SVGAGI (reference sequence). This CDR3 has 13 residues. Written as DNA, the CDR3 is TGTGCCAGCAGTCCCGGGGGGAATGAGAAACTGTTTTTT. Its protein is CASSPGGNEKLFF.

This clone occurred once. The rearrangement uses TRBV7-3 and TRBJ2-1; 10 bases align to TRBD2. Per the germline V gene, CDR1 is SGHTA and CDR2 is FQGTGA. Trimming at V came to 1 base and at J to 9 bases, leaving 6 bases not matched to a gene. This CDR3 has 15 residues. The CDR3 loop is CASSLMASGSREQFF. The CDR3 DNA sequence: TGTGCCAGCAGCTTAATGGCTAGCGGGAGTCGTGAGCAGTTCTTC.

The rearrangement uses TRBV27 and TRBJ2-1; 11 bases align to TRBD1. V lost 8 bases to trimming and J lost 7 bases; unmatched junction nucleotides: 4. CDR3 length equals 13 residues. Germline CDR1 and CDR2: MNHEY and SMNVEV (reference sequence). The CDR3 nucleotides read TGTGCCAGCGGGGGGACAGGGGGGAATGAGCAGTTCTTC. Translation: CASGGTGGNEQFF.

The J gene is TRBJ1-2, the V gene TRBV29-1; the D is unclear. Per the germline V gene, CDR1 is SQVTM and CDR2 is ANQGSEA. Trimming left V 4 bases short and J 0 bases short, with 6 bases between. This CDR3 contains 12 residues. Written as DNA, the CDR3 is TGCAGCGTTGGCGGCGCTAACTATGGCTACACCTTC. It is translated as CSVGGANYGYTF.

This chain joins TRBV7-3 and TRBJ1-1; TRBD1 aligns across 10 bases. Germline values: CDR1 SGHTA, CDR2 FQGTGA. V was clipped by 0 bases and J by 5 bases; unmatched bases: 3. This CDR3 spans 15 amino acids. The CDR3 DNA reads TGTGCCAGCAGCTTAACCCGGACAGGGGGGACTGAAGCTTTCTTT. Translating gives CASSLTRTGGTEAFF.

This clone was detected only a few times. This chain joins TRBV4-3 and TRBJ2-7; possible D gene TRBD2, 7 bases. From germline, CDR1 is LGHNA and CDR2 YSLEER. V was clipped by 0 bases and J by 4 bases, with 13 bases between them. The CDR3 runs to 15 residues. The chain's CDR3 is CASSQDPGGRYEQYF. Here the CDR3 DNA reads TGCGCCAGCAGCCAAGATCCGGGGGGCCGGTACGAGCAGTACTTC.

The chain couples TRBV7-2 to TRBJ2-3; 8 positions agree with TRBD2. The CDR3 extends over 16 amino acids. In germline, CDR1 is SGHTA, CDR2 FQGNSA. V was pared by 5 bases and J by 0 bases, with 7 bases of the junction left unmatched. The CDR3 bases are TGTGCCAGCAGCCCCAGAGCTAGCGGGAGCACAGATACGCAGTATTTT. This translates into CASSPRASGSTDTQYF.

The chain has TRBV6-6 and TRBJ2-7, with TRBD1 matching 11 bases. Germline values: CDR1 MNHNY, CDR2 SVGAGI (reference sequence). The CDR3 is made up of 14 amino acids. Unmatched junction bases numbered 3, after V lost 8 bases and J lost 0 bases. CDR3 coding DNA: TGTGCCAGCGGACAGGGGGCGAACTCCTACGAGCAGTACTTC. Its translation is CASGQGANSYEQYF.

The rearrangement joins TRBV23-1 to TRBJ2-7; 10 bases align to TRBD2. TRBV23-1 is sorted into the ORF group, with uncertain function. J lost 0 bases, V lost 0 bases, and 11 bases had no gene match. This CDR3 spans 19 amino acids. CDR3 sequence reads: CASSQSAVAGGPSSYEQYF. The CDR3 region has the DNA TGCGCCAGCAGTCAATCGGCGGTAGCGGGGGGACCTAGCTCCTACGAGCAGTACTTC.

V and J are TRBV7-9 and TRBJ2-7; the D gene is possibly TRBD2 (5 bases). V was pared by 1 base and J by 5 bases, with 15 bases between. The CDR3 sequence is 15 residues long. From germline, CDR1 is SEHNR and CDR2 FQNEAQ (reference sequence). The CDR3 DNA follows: TGTGCCAGCAGCTTAGGGGCTAGCCTGTCCCACGAGCAGTACTTC. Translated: CASSLGASLSHEQYF.